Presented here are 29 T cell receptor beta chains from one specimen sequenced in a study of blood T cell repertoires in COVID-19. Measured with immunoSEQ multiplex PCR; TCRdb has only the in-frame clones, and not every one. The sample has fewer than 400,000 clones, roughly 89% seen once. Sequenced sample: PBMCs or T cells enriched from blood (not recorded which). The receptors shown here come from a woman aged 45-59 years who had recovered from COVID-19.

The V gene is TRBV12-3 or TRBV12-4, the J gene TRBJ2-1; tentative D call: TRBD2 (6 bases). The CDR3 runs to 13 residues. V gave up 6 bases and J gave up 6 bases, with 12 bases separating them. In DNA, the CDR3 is TGTGCCAGCAGCACTAGGGACTCCAATGAGCAGTTCTTC. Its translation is CASSTRDSNEQFF.

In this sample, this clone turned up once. In DNA, the CDR3 is TGTGCCAGTACGACAGGTCGCACAGATACGCAGTATTTT. Translating gives CASTTGRTDTQYF. The V gene is TRBV19, the J gene TRBJ2-3, with a possible D match to TRBD1 (6 bases). V lost 7 bases and J 1 base, leaving 9 bases between the germline ends. CDR1 and CDR2 (germline): LNHDA, SQIVND (reference sequence). The CDR3 contains 13 residues.

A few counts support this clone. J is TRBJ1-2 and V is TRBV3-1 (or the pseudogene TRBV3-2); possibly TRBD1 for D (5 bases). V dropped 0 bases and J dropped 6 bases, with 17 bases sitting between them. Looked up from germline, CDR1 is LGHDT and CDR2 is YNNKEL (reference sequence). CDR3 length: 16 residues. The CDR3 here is CASSQELDSVRHGYTF. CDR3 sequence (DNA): TGTGCCAGCAGCCAAGAACTCGACAGCGTAAGGCATGGCTACACCTTC.

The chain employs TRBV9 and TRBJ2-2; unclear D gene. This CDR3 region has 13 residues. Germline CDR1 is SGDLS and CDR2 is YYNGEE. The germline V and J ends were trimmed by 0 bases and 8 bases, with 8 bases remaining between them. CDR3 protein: CASSVAQTGELFF. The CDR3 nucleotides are TGTGCCAGCAGCGTAGCCCAGACAGGGGAGCTGTTTTTT. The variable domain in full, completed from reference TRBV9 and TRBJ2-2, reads DSGVTQTPKHLITATGQRVTLRCSPRSGDLSVYWYQQSLDQGLQFLIQYYNGEERAKGNILERFSAQQFPDLHSELNLSSLELGDSALYFCASSVAQTGELFFGEGSRLTVL.

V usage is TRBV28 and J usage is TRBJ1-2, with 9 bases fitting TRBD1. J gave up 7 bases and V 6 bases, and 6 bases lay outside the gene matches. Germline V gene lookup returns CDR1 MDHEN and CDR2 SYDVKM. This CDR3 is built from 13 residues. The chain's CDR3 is CASRTGGARGYTF. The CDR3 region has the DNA TGTGCCAGCAGAACAGGGGGCGCGCGTGGCTACACCTTC.

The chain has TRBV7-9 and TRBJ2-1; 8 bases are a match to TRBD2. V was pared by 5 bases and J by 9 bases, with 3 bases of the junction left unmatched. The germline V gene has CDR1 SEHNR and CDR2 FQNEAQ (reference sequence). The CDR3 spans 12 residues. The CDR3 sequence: CASSPGGGEQFF. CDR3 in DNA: TGTGCCAGCAGCCCGGGAGGGGGTGAGCAGTTCTTC.

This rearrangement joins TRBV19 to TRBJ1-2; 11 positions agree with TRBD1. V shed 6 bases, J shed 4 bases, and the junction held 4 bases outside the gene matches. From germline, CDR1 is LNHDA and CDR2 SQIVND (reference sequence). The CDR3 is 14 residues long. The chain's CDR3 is CASRGTGGTYGYTF. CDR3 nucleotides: TGTGCCAGTAGGGGGACAGGGGGGACCTATGGCTACACCTTC.

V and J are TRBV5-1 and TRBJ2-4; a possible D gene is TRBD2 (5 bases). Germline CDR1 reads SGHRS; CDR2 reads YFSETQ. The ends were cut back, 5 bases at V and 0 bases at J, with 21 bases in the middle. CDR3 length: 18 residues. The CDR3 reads CASRPPGVRNLAKNIQYF. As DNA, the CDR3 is TGCGCCAGCAGACCTCCCGGGGTTAGAAACCTAGCCAAAAACATTCAGTACTTC.

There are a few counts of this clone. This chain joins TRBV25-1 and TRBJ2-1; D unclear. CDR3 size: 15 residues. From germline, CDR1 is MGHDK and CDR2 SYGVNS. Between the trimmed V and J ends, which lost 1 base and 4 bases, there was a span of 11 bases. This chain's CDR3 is CASSESRATYNEQFF. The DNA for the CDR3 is TGTGCCAGCAGTGAATCAAGAGCGACTTACAATGAGCAGTTCTTC.

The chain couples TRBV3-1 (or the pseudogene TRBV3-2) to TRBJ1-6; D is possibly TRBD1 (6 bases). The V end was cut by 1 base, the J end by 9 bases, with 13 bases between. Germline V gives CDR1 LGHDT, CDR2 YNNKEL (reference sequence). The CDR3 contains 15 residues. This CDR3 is CASSQVGGGGSPLHF. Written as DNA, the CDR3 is TGTGCCAGCAGCCAAGTAGGGGGGGGCGGTTCACCCCTCCACTTT.

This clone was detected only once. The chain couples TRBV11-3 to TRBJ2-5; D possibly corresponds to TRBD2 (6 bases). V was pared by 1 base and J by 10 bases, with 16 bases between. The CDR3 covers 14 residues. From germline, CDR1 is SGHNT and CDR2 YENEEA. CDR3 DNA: TGTGCCAGCAGCTTAGGTCGGGGGTCGTCGGGCCAGTACTTC. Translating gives CASSLGRGSSGQYF. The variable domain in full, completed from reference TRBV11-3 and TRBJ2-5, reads EAGVVQSPRYKIIEKKQPVAFWCNPISGHNTLYWYLQNLGQGPELLIRYENEEAVDDSQLPKDRFSAERLKGVDSTLKIQPAELGDSAVYLCASSLGRGSSGQYFGPGTRLLVL.

The CDR3 DNA reads TGTGCCAGTAACTCCGGGCAGGGGCTCTATGGCTACACCTTC. Its translation: CASNSGQGLYGYTF. The chain joins TRBV19 to TRBJ1-2; D is possibly TRBD1 (6 bases). V lost 7 bases and J lost 4, with 16 bases in between. The CDR3 runs to 14 residues. Looked up from germline, CDR1 is LNHDA and CDR2 is SQIVND (reference sequence).

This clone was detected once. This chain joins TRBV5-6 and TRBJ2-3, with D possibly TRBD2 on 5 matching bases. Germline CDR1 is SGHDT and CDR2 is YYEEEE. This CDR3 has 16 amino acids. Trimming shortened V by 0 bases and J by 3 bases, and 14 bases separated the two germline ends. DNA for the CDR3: TGTGCCAGCAGCTTGGCCAAGGACTTCGAAACAGATACGCAGTATTTT. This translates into CASSLAKDFETDTQYF.

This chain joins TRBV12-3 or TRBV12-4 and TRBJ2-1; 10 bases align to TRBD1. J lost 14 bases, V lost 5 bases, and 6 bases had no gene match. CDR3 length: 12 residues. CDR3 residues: CASSRRTGGEFF. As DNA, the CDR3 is TGTGCCAGCAGTCGTCGGACAGGGGGTGAGTTCTTC.

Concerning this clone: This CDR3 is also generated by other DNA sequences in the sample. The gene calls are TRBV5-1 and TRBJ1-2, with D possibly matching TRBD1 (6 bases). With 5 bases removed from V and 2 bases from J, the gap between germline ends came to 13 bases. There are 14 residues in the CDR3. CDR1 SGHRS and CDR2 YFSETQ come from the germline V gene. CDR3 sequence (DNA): TGCGCCAGCAGTTCGGGGCAGGGGAACTATGGCTACACCTTC. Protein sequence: CASSSGQGNYGYTF.

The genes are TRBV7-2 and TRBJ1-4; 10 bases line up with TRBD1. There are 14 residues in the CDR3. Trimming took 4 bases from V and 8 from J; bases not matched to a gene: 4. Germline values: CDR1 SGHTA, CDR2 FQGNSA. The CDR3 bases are TGTGCCAGCAGCTCAGACAGGGGGCGCGAAAAACTGTTTTTT. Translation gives CASSSDRGREKLFF.

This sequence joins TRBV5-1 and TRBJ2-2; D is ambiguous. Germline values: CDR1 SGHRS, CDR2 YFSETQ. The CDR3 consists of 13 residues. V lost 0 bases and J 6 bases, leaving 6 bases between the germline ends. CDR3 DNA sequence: TGCGCCAGCAGCTTGGGAGATTCCGGGGAGCTGTTTTTT. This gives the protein CASSLGDSGELFF.

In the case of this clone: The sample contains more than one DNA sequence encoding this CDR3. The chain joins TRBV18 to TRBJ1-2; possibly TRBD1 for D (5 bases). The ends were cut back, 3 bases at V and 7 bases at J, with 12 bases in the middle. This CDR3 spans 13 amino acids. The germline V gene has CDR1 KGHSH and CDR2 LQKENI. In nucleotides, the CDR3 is TGTGCCAGCTCACCTGGCAGGGAGGGTGGCTACACCTTC. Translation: CASSPGREGGYTF.

The CDR3 nucleotides read TGTGCCAGCAGCGTGGACTACTGGGCCTCCGAGCAGTACTTC. It codes for CASSVDYWASEQYF. V is TRBV9 and J is TRBJ2-7; a possible D gene is TRBD2 (6 bases). The ends were cut back, 2 bases at V and 6 bases at J, with 15 bases in the middle. The CDR3 loop spans 14 amino acids. Germline loops: CDR1 SGDLS, CDR2 YYNGEE.

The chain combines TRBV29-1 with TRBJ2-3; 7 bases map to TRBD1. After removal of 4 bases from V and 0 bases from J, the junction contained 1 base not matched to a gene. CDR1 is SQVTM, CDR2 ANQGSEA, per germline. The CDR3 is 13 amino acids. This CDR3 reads CSVGTGSTDTQYF. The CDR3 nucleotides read TGCAGCGTTGGGACAGGTAGCACAGATACGCAGTATTTT.

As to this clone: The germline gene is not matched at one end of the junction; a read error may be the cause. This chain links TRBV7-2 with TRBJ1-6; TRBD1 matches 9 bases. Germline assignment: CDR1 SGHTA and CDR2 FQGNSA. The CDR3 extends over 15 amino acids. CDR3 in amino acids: CASSMRQGGYSSLHF. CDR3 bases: TGTGCCAGCAGCATGCGACAGGGGGGGTATTCATCCCTCCACTTT.

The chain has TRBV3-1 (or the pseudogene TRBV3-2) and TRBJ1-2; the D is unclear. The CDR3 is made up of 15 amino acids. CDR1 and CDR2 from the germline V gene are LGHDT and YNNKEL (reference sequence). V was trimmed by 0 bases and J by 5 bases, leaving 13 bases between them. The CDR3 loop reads CASSQDTAGRYGYTF. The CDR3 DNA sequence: TGTGCCAGCAGCCAAGATACGGCGGGCCGGTATGGCTACACCTTC.

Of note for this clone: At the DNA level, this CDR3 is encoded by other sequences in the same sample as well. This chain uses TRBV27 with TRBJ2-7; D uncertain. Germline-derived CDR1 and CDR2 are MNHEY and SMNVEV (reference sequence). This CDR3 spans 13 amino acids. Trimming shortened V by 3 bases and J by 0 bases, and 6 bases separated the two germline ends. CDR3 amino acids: CASSFLSSYEQYF. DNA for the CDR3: TGTGCCAGCAGTTTCCTCAGCTCCTACGAGCAGTACTTC.

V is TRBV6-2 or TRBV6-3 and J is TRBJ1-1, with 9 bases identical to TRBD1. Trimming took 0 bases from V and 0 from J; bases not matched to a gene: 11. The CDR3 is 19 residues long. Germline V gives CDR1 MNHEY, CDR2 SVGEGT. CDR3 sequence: CASSYSVYDRGAMNTEAFF. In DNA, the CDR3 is TGTGCCAGCAGTTACTCGGTTTATGACAGGGGGGCCATGAACACTGAAGCTTTCTTT.

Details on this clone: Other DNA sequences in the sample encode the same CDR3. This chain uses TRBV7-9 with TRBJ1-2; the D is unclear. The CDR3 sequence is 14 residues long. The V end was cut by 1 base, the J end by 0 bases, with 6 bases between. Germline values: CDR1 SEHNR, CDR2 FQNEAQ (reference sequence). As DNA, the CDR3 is TGTGCCAGCAGCTTAGACGTAGCTAACTATGGCTACACCTTC. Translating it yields CASSLDVANYGYTF.

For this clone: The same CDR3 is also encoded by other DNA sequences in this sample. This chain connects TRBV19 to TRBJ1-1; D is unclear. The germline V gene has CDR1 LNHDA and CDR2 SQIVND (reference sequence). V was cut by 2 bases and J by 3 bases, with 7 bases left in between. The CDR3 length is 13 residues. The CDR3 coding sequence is TGTGCCAGTAGTATATACGGTGACACTGAAGCTTTCTTT. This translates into CASSIYGDTEAFF.

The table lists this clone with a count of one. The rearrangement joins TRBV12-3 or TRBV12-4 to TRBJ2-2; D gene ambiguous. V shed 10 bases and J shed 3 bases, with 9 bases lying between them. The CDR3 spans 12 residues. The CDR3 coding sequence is TGTGCCATCACGCGGTACACCGGGGAGCTGTTTTTT. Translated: CAITRYTGELFF.

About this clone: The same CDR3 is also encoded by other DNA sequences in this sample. CDR3 coding DNA: TGTGCCAGTAGTATCTCGGGGTTGAACACTGAAGCTTTCTTT. Amino acids: CASSISGLNTEAFF. The chain joins TRBV19 to TRBJ1-1; D remains unclear. CDR1 and CDR2 from the germline V gene are LNHDA and SQIVND (reference sequence). CDR3 size: 14 residues. V was clipped by 3 bases and J by 0 bases, with 8 bases between them.

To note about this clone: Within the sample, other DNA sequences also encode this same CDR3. The CDR3 sequence: CASSLQGWEAFF. CDR3 DNA sequence: TGTGCCAGCTCGCTACAGGGTTGGGAAGCTTTCTTT. The chain uses TRBV18 and TRBJ1-1; D perhaps matches TRBD1 (6 bases). The V and J ends lost 6 bases and 8 bases respectively, with 13 bases between them. Germline V CDR1 and CDR2: KGHSH, LQKENI. The CDR3 contains 12 residues.